Following are 9 T cell receptor beta chains from one sample sequenced in a study of T cell clonality in common variable immunodeficiency. Here immunoSEQ multiplex PCR was the method, and the copy in TCRdb shows in-frame clones only, minus some. The sample presents some 17,000 clones, none singletons. Which antigens these TCRs recognize remains unknown. General study results and limits: Fewer deletions and N-nucleotide insertions were reportedly seen in common variable immunodeficiency TCR beta sequences.

The sample was peripheral blood mononuclear cells. Receptors were obtained from a human donor with common variable immunodeficiency.

This clone was detected many times. The read terminates 3 residues ahead of where the CDR3 ends, so the germline J gene completes it. The chain combines TRBV19 with TRBJ1-1; D call uncertain. The CDR3 covers 15 residues. Germline V gene sequence: CDR1 LNHDA, CDR2 SQIVND (reference sequence). Trimming removed 6 bases from V and 0 bases from J, with 14 bases in between. CDR3 region: CASSERALVNTEAFF. CDR3 DNA, as far as it was read: TGTGCCAGTAGCGAGAGGGCGCTTGTGAACACTGAA.

As for this clone: The read terminates 3 residues ahead of where the CDR3 ends, so the germline J gene completes it. V usage is TRBV19 and J usage is TRBJ2-7; D gene uncertain. The V end lost 9 bases, the J end lost 3 bases, and 18 bases lay between the germline ends. Germline CDR1 reads LNHDA; CDR2 reads SQIVND (reference sequence). There are 14 residues in the CDR3. The part of the CDR3 DNA that was read is TGTGCCAGCTCTGACACCGCCTATAGCTACGAG. Its protein is CASSDTAYSYE. The complete CDR3 sequence is CASSDTAYSYEQYF. Full variable domain (rest looked up from reference TRBV19 and TRBJ2-7): DGGITQSPKYLFRKEGQNVTLSCEQNLNHDAMYWYRQDPGQGLRLIYYSQIVNDFQKGDIAEGYSVSREKKESFPLTVTSAQKNPTAFYLCASSDTAYSYEQYFGPGTRLTVT.

There are a few counts of this clone. The observed sequence ends 3 residues before the CDR3 terminus, with the missing tail filled in from the germline J gene. The chain links TRBV18 to TRBJ1-2; 7 nucleotides match TRBD1. From germline, CDR1 is KGHSH and CDR2 LQKENI. J lost 3 bases, V lost 4 bases, and 5 bases had no gene match. The CDR3 is 14 residues long. This CDR3 reads CASSRQGPDYGYTF. The sequenced CDR3 bases are TGTGCCAGCTCACGACAGGGACCCGACTATGGC.

This clone was recorded at least ten times. The CDR3 extends 3 residues past the end of the read, so its final part is completed from the germline J gene. The chain carries TRBV18 and TRBJ2-7; the D gene is possibly TRBD2 (6 bases). V gave up 5 bases and J gave up 5 bases, with 13 bases separating them. This CDR3 is 13 amino acids long. The V gene's germline CDR1 is KGHSH and CDR2 LQKENI. CDR3 DNA (partial): TGTGCCAGCTCATTCATGACTAGTAACGAG. This translates into CASSFMTSNE. The full CDR3 protein is CASSFMTSNEQYF.

This clone was seen repeatedly, ten times or more. The read ends 3 residues before the CDR3 terminus; that terminus is restored from the germline J gene. The J gene is TRBJ1-2, the V gene TRBV6-2 or TRBV6-3; D uncertain. The CDR3 covers 12 residues. Trimming cost V 8 bases and J 4 bases, with 11 bases left between them. Germline lookup yields CDR1 MNHEY and CDR2 SVGEGT. Incomplete CDR3 DNA: TGTGCCAGCGGAAGACTCGCCTATGGC. Protein sequence: CASGRLAYG. The entire CDR3 protein reads CASGRLAYGYTF.

By sample share, this clone is medium-sized. Read sequence stops 3 residues before the CDR3 end, and the germline J gene provides the missing end. This chain connects TRBV7-3 to TRBJ2-4; 9 bases fit TRBD1. V lost 4 bases, J lost 9 bases, and 10 bases stayed unmatched. This CDR3 region has 15 residues. The germline V gene has CDR1 SGHTA and CDR2 FQGTGA. Incomplete CDR3 DNA: TGTGCCAGCAGCTCGGTCCCGGGACAGGGATCCATT. As protein: CASSSVPGQGSI. The full CDR3 protein is CASSSVPGQGSIQYF.

This clone came up a few times. The sequence runs out 3 residues before the end of the CDR3; the remainder is reconstructed from the germline J gene. The chain recombines TRBV18 with TRBJ1-4; 9 positions agree with TRBD1. CDR1 and CDR2 (germline): KGHSH, LQKENI. V lost 4 bases, J lost 2 bases, and 14 bases stayed unmatched. The length of the CDR3 is 19 residues. The CDR3 protein is CASSLLPGQGISTNEKLFF. CDR3 DNA, as far as it was read: TGTGCCAGCTCACTACTCCCGGGACAGGGTATTTCCACTAATGAAAAA.

This clone was detected a few times. The CDR3 extends 3 residues past the end of the read, so its final part is completed from the germline J gene. The chain is built from TRBV19 and TRBJ1-5, with TRBD1 as a possible D gene (5 bases). The ends were cut back, 9 bases at V and 6 bases at J, with 21 bases in the middle. Per germline, CDR1 LNHDA and CDR2 SQIVND (reference sequence). The CDR3 contains 15 residues. CDR3: CASHSETLGGQPQHF. The covered CDR3 bases are TGTGCCAGCCATTCCGAGACCCTGGGGGGTCAGCCC.

Regarding this clone: The read falls 3 residues short of the CDR3 end, and the missing part is taken from the germline J gene. The rearrangement uses TRBV10-1 and TRBJ1-6; D remains ambiguous. V was pared by 2 bases and J by 0 bases, with 5 bases between. The CDR3 contains 15 residues. The V gene's germline CDR1 is WNHNN and CDR2 SYGVQD (reference sequence). The CDR3 here is CASSEELSYNSPLHF. The sequenced CDR3 bases are TGCGCCAGCAGTGAGGAGCTCTCCTATAATTCACCC.